This T cell receptor beta chain was sequenced during a study of Graves' ophthalmopathy and Graves' hyperthyroidism. Study-level information: No treatment had been given when peripheral blood was collected at initial diagnosis. Broader study findings: Appearing in blood as well were most expanded thyroid clonotypes above 0.001 frequency.

The TCR beta CDR3 regions underwent amplification from RNA transcripts. Amplification began with first-round RT-PCR using HTBI primers, then second-round multiplex PCR was performed. From the multiplex PCR reads, TCRdb called clonotypes with MiXCR, one entry per CDR3 protein. The sample lists hundreds of thousands of distinct CDR3 sequences, about 41% occurring once. Points on this clonotype: Antigen unknown.

Ophthalmopathy in the donors was of moderate-to-severe activity, with CAS ≥3, NOSPECS ≥4 and duration under 3 months. Germline V lookup: CDR1 SGDLS, CDR2 YYNGEE. CDR3 length: 14 amino acids. Trimming removed 4 bases from V and 5 bases from J, with 15 bases in between. Sequencing was carried out using peripheral blood. The gene calls are TRBV9 and TRBJ1-2; a possible D gene is TRBD1 (5 bases). The sequence was obtained from an adult man with Graves' ophthalmopathy. The CDR3 region has the DNA TGTGCCAGCAGCCAAGATTCGGGGCAGTATGGCTACACCTTC. It encodes CASSQDSGQYGYTF.